The next 21 T cell receptor beta chains were all read from a single sample in a study of T-cell reconstitution after alpha-beta-depleted transplantation in children. Unique molecular identifiers were incorporated into the prepared TCRbeta library. MiXCR, applied by TCRdb to the PCR reads, yields one record per CDR3 protein. Of under 70,000 distinct CDR3 sequences detected, about a tenth appear once; the ten largest clones hold roughly 13%. This sample comprised PBMCs, obtained before TCRalphabeta/CD19-depleted stem cell transplant. These TCRs come from a boy between 10 and 17 years old with acute myeloid leukemia, due to receive a stem cell transplant.

This clonotype was picked up many times. V and J are TRBV6-9 and TRBJ2-7; tentatively, D is TRBD1 (6 bases). The germline V gene has CDR1 MNHGY and CDR2 SVAAGI. The V and J ends lost 5 bases and 0 bases respectively, with 14 bases between them. CDR3 length equals 15 residues. The CDR3 reads CASSPPDRSSYEQYV. DNA of the CDR3: TGTGCCAGCAGTCCCCCGGACAGAAGCTCCTACGAGCAGTACGTC.

This clonotype was detected many times. V and J are TRBV12-3 or TRBV12-4 and TRBJ2-3; TRBD2 matches at 8 bases. The CDR3 covers 18 residues. J lost 0 bases, V lost 0 bases, and 8 bases had no gene match. This CDR3 reads CASSLAPLAGISTDTQYF. The CDR3, as DNA: TGTGCCAGCAGTTTAGCCCCTCTAGCGGGTATAAGCACAGATACGCAGTATTTT.

This clonotype was counted ten times or more. The chain combines TRBV4-2 with TRBJ1-3; D remains unclear. Germline CDR1 LGHNA, CDR2 YNFKEQ. V was cut by 0 bases and J by 0 bases, with 15 bases left in between. The CDR3 runs 18 residues. The CDR3 coding sequence is TGTGCCAGCAGCCAAGAAGGTTGGCAAATCCTCTCTGGAAACACCATATATTTT. It is translated as CASSQEGWQILSGNTIYF.

This clonotype was seen many times. CDR3 sequence (DNA): TGTGCCAGCAGCTCCCCAATCCGGGGGGCCGATACGCAGTATTTT. It codes for CASSSPIRGADTQYF. V and J are TRBV7-8 and TRBJ2-3; a weak D match, TRBD2 (7 bases). V was trimmed by 4 bases and J by 6 bases, leaving 17 bases between them. The germline V gene encodes CDR1 SGHVS and CDR2 FQNEAQ. This CDR3 has 15 residues.

At least ten counts were recorded for this clonotype. V usage is TRBV28 and J usage is TRBJ2-2, with 14 positions matching TRBD2. V trimming: 4 bases; J trimming: 5 bases; junction bases outside the gene matches: 9. The CDR3 covers 18 residues. CDR1 MDHEN and CDR2 SYDVKM come from the germline V gene. The CDR3 reads CASSSPGLAGGWTGELFF. The DNA of the CDR3 is TGTGCCAGCAGTTCTCCTGGACTAGCGGGAGGTTGGACCGGGGAGCTGTTTTTT.

The rearrangement joins TRBV20-1 to TRBJ1-3; 8 positions match TRBD1. Germline values: CDR1 DFQATT, CDR2 SNEGSKA (reference sequence). This CDR3 is built from 16 residues. V lost 5 bases and J lost 0; bases outside the gene matches: 9. The CDR3 sequence is CSAYLPGTGSGNTIYF. CDR3 in DNA: TGCAGTGCTTACCTCCCAGGGACAGGCTCTGGAAACACCATATATTTT.

This clonotype showed up many times. The chain combines TRBV5-6 with TRBJ1-2; D is undetermined. Germline lookup yields CDR1 SGHDT and CDR2 YYEEEE. V lost 0 bases to trimming and J lost 1 base, with 13 bases between them. This CDR3 spans 16 amino acids. This chain's CDR3 is CASSLEELRVNYGYTF. Written as DNA, the CDR3 is TGTGCCAGCAGCTTGGAGGAGTTGAGGGTTAACTATGGCTACACCTTC. The full variable domain, completed using reference TRBV5-6 and TRBJ1-2, is DAGVTQSPTHLIKTRGQQVTLRCSPKSGHDTVSWYQQALGQGPQFIFQYYEEEERQRGNFPDRFSGHQFPNYSSELNVNALLLGDSALYLCASSLEELRVNYGYTFGSGTRLTVV.

This clonotype occurred many times. The chain couples TRBV12-3 or TRBV12-4 to TRBJ2-7, with D perhaps matching TRBD1 or TRBD2 (6 bases each). V lost 6 bases, J lost 3 bases, and 15 bases lay in between. The CDR3 has 14 residues. The CDR3 loop reads CASRTTGAYYEQYF. The CDR3 coding sequence is TGTGCCAGCAGGACCACGGGGGCCTACTACGAGCAGTACTTC.

This clonotype was counted many times. The rearrangement joins TRBV20-1 to TRBJ2-1; TRBD1 matches at 7 bases. The germline gives CDR1 DFQATT, CDR2 SNEGSKA (reference sequence). Trimming removed 3 bases from V and 2 bases from J; junction bases left unmatched: 16. This CDR3 region has 18 residues. The CDR3 sequence: CSARGKGASDRTYNEQFF. CDR3 nucleotides: TGCAGTGCTAGGGGTAAGGGGGCCTCTGATCGTACCTACAATGAGCAGTTCTTC.

In this sample, this clonotype turned up many times. This chain joins TRBV7-9 and TRBJ2-7, with a possible D match to TRBD1 (6 bases). The CDR3 contains 14 residues. The V gene's germline CDR1 is SEHNR and CDR2 FQNEAQ (reference sequence). Trimming left V 6 bases short and J 3 bases short, with 15 bases between. The CDR3 nucleotides are TGTGCCAGCAGTTCTGGACAGCGGTACTACGAGCAGTACTTC. Protein sequence: CASSSGQRYYEQYF.

This clonotype was detected many times. The CDR3 sequence: CASSLLAAEAFF. The CDR3 DNA is TGTGCCAGCAGTTTATTGGCAGCTGAAGCTTTCTTT. The chain combines TRBV28 with TRBJ1-1; no reliable D call. Germline V gives CDR1 MDHEN, CDR2 SYDVKM. This CDR3 contains 12 residues. Trimming shortened V by 1 base and J by 6 bases, and 6 bases separated the two germline ends.

This clonotype was detected many times. This chain uses TRBV3-1 with TRBJ1-3; D uncertain. The CDR3 contains 17 residues. The germline CDR1 and CDR2 sequences are LGHDT and YNNKEL (reference sequence). Trimming pared 3 bases from V and 0 bases from J, leaving 15 bases between. The CDR3 sequence: CASSHVAGGASGNTIYF. The CDR3 DNA reads as TGTGCCAGCAGCCATGTAGCTGGAGGAGCCTCTGGAAACACCATATATTTT. The full variable domain, completed using reference TRBV3-1 and TRBJ1-3, is DTAVSQTPKYLVTQMGNDKSIKCEQNLGHDTMYWYKQDSKKFLKIMFSYNNKELIINETVPNRFSPKSPDKAHLNLHINSLELGDSAVYFCASSHVAGGASGNTIYFGEGSWLTVV.

Judged by abundance, this clonotype is large. The chain joins TRBV11-2 to TRBJ2-1; tentative D call: TRBD2 (5 bases). V shed 6 bases and J shed 10 bases, with 13 bases lying between them. The CDR3 loop spans 12 amino acids. Germline V gene data show CDR1 as SGHAT and CDR2 as FQNNGV. The CDR3 DNA follows: TGTGCCAGCAGACTTACTAGGAGGGAGCAGTTCTTC. Protein product: CASRLTRREQFF.

This clonotype showed up many times. The chain has TRBV29-1 and TRBJ2-1; D is possibly TRBD2 (6 bases). The CDR3 consists of 12 residues. The germline V gene encodes CDR1 SQVTM and CDR2 ANQGSEA. Trimming shortened V by 4 bases and J by 7 bases, and 11 bases separated the two germline ends. The CDR3 here is CSVGLGGNEQFF. CDR3 DNA: TGCAGCGTTGGGCTCGGGGGAAATGAGCAGTTCTTC.

There are many counts of this clonotype. This rearrangement joins TRBV4-3 to TRBJ2-7; 7 positions agree with TRBD1. V gave up 3 bases and J gave up 2 bases; unmatched junction bases: 7. Germline CDR1 and CDR2: LGHNA and YSLEER. The CDR3 is 15 amino acids. CDR3 in amino acids: CASSQLQGSAYEQYF. The CDR3 nucleotides read TGCGCCAGCAGCCAGTTACAGGGGAGCGCCTACGAGCAGTACTTC.

This clonotype was counted between two and nine times. The chain joins TRBV6-6 to TRBJ1-2, with D unclear. CDR1 is MNHNY and CDR2 is SVGAGI in the germline V gene (reference sequence). This CDR3 contains 13 residues. V lost 4 bases and J 1 base, leaving 7 bases between the germline ends. The CDR3 here is CASSWRHNYGYTF. CDR3 in DNA: TGTGCCAGCAGTTGGCGTCATAACTATGGCTACACCTTC.

There are many counts of this clonotype. The chain employs TRBV7-8 and TRBJ2-7; unclear D gene. This CDR3 is 15 amino acids long. The germline gives CDR1 SGHVS, CDR2 FQNEAQ. V lost 5 bases to trimming and J lost 2 bases, with 16 bases between them. CDR3 nucleotide sequence: TGTGCCAGCAGCGATTGGGGTGACAAAACCTACGAGCAGTACGTC. It is translated as CASSDWGDKTYEQYV.

V gene TRBV5-1 combines with J gene TRBJ2-5, with D tentatively TRBD1 (7 bases). Germline CDR1 SGHRS, CDR2 YFSETQ. V lost 4 bases, J lost 5 bases, and 12 bases lay in between. The CDR3 contains 13 residues. In DNA form, the CDR3 reads TGCGCCAGCAGCCAGACAGGGAGGGAGACCCAGTACTTC. Protein: CASSQTGRETQYF.

This clonotype was seen repeatedly, ten times or more. This sequence joins TRBV6-1 and TRBJ2-6; D is tentatively TRBD1 or TRBD2 (6 bases each). V lost 9 bases and J 1 base, leaving 13 bases between the germline ends. This CDR3 region has 15 residues. Germline CDR1 and CDR2: MNHNS and SASEGT. CDR3 residues: CASHRGGSGANVLTF. Here the CDR3 DNA reads TGTGCCAGTCATCGAGGGGGGTCTGGGGCCAACGTCCTGACTTTC.

V usage is TRBV11-1 and J usage is TRBJ1-1; no reliable D call. CDR3 length: 15 amino acids. Germline V CDR1 and CDR2: SGHAT, FQDESV (reference sequence). V was shortened by 6 bases and J by 1 base, with 15 bases between the two germline ends. The CDR3 loop reads CASRIVGSPNTEAFF. The CDR3 DNA is TGTGCCAGCAGGATCGTGGGGAGCCCGAACACTGAAGCTTTCTTT.

At least ten counts were recorded for this clonotype. The rearrangement uses TRBV5-1 and TRBJ2-7; 7 nucleotides agree with TRBD1. After removal of 7 bases from V and 0 bases from J, the junction contained 7 bases not matched to a gene. This CDR3 spans 14 amino acids. From germline, CDR1 is SGHRS and CDR2 YFSETQ. CDR3: CASRRTGGSYEQYF. Written as DNA, the CDR3 is TGCGCCAGCCGCAGGACAGGCGGCTCCTACGAGCAGTACTTC.